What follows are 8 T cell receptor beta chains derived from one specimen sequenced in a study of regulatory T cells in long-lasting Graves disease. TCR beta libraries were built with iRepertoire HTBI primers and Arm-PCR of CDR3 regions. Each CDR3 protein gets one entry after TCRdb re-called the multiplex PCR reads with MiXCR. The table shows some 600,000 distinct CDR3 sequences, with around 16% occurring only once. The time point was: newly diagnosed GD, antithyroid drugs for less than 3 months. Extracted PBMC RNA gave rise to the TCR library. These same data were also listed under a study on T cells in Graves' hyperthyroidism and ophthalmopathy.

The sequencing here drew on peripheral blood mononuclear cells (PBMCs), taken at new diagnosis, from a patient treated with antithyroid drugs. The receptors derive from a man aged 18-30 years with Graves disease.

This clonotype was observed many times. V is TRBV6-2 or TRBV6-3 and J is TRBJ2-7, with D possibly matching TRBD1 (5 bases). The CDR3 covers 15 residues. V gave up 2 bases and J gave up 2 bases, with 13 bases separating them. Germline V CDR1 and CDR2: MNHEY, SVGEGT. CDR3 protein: CASSYDAGPTYEQYF. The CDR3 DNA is TGTGCCAGCAGTTACGATGCAGGGCCGACCTACGAGCAGTACTTC.

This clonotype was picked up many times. CDR3 loop: CASSLAIGAEAFF. The DNA of the CDR3 is TGCGCCAGCAGCTTGGCCATTGGGGCTGAAGCTTTCTTT. The chain combines TRBV5-1 with TRBJ1-1; D is unclear. V was clipped by 0 bases and J by 6 bases, with 9 bases between them. CDR3 length: 13 residues. Germline V lookup: CDR1 SGHRS, CDR2 YFSETQ. Based on the CDR3 plus reference TRBV5-1 and TRBJ1-1, the full variable domain is KAGVTQTPRYLIKTRGQQVTLSCSPISGHRSVSWYQQTPGQGLQFLFEYFSETQRNKGNFPGRFSGRQFSNSRSEMNVSTLELGDSALYLCASSLAIGAEAFFGQGTRLTVV.

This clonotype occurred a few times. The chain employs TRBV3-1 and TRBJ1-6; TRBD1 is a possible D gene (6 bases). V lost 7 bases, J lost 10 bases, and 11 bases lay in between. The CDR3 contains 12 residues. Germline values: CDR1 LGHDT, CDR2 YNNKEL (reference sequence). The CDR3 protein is CASNIGGSPLHF. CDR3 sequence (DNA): TGTGCCAGCAATATAGGGGGATCACCCCTCCACTTT.

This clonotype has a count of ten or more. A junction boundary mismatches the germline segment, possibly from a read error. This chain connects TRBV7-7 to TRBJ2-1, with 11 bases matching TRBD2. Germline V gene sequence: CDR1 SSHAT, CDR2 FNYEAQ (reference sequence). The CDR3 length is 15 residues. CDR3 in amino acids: CASSTGTSGNNEQFF. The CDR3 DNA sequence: TGTGCTAGCAGCACCGGGACTAGCGGAAACAATGAGCAGTTCTTC.

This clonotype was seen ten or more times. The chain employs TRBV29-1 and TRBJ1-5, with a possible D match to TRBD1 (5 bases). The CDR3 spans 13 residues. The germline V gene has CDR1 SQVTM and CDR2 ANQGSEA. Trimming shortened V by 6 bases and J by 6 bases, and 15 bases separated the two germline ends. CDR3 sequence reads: CSVGTGTFQPQHF. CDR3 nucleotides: TGCAGCGTCGGGACGGGAACCTTTCAGCCCCAGCATTTT.

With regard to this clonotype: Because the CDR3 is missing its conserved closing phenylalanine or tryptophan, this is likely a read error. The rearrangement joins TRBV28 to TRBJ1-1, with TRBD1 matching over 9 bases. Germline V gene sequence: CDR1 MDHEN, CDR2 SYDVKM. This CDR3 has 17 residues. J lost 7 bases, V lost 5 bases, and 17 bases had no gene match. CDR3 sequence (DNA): TGTGCCAGCAGTCGGATTACAGGGGGCTTAAATCCGGTTGAAGCTTTCCTT. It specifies CASSRITGGLNPVEAFL.

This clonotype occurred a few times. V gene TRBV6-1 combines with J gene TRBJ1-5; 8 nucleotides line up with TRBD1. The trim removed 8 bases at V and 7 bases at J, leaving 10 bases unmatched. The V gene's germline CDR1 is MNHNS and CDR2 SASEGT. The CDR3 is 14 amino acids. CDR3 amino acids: CASAGQGRQQPQHF. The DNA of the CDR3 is TGTGCCAGCGCTGGACAGGGACGACAGCAGCCCCAGCATTTT.

The CDR3 sequence: CASSQRRYNEQFF. The CDR3 region has the DNA TGTGCCAGCAGCCAAAGGCGCTACAATGAGCAGTTCTTC. The chain links TRBV14 to TRBJ2-1; D not resolved. V lost 2 bases and J lost 3, with 5 bases in between. Germline assignment: CDR1 SGHDN and CDR2 FVKESK. CDR3 length equals 13 residues.